A single sample gave rise to the 27 T cell receptor beta chains below, sequenced in a study of blood T cells in healthy people across ages (dated by TCRdb to between 2014 and 2017). Libraries were built with 5' RACE. These reads were obtained on an Illumina HiSeq 2500. A second PCR of about 6 to 11 cycles was run with a J-beta primer mix and a sample-barcoded 5' primer. TCRdb reran the public reads through fastp at Q25 and MiXCR, keeping productive beta chains. Each record represents a unique CDR3 protein, reported with the most common genes and DNA among its rows. This sample is represented by approximately 1,000,000 distinct CDR3 sequences; over 35% of them were singletons. The biggest ten clones account for 15% to 20% of the sample. The sample consisted of blood. These receptors originate from a woman between 55 and 75 years old in good health.

This clonotype has more than one count but fewer than ten. The J gene is TRBJ2-7, the V gene TRBV27, with D possibly TRBD2 on 7 matching bases. The germline gives CDR1 MNHEY, CDR2 SMNVEV (reference sequence). Trimming removed 5 bases from V and 7 bases from J, with 12 bases in between. This CDR3 spans 12 amino acids. This CDR3 is CASSRGAHEQYF. CDR3 nucleotide sequence: TGTGCCAGCAGTCGGGGGGCGCATGAGCAGTACTTC.

The J gene is TRBJ1-3, the V gene TRBV20-1; D remains unclear. Looked up from germline, CDR1 is DFQATT and CDR2 is SNEGSKA (reference sequence). The ends were cut back, 3 bases at V and 2 bases at J, with 8 bases in the middle. CDR3 length: 13 amino acids. CDR3 in amino acids: CSARGSAGNTIYF. In nucleotides, the CDR3 is TGCAGTGCTAGGGGATCTGCTGGAAACACCATATATTTT.

The chain employs TRBV28 and TRBJ1-5; D unclear. Trimming cost V 2 bases and J 6 bases, with 11 bases left between them. The CDR3 is made up of 14 amino acids. CDR1 is MDHEN and CDR2 is SYDVKM in the germline V gene. The DNA of the CDR3 is TGTGCCAGCAGTTTAAGAGGAGGCGGTCAGCCCCAGCATTTT. This codes for CASSLRGGGQPQHF.

This clonotype was found a few times. V gene TRBV10-3 combines with J gene TRBJ2-1; D might be TRBD2 (6 bases). CDR3 length: 15 amino acids. Per the germline V gene, CDR1 is ENHRY and CDR2 is SYGVKD. The V end lost 0 bases, the J end lost 5 bases, and 11 bases lay between the germline ends. The CDR3 loop is CAISESRGLNNEQFF. The CDR3 coding sequence is TGTGCCATCAGTGAGTCGCGGGGTCTAAACAATGAGCAGTTCTTC.

In this sample, this clonotype turned up a few times. The chain has TRBV29-1 and TRBJ2-3; D gene uncertain. With 4 bases removed from V and 5 bases from J, the gap between germline ends came to 4 bases. CDR1 is SQVTM and CDR2 is ANQGSEA in the germline V gene. The CDR3 consists of 10 residues. In DNA form, the CDR3 reads TGCAGCGTTGCGGGAGATACGCAGTATTTT. This sequence encodes CSVAGDTQYF.

This clonotype was counted only a few times. This chain links TRBV5-1 with TRBJ2-5, with 8 nucleotides matching TRBD1. This CDR3 has 15 amino acids. V trimming: 0 bases; J trimming: 2 bases; junction bases outside the gene matches: 3. From germline, CDR1 is SGHRS and CDR2 YFSETQ. CDR3: CASSLGDRYQETQYF. DNA of the CDR3: TGCGCCAGCAGCTTGGGGGACAGGTATCAAGAGACCCAGTACTTC.

The CDR3: CASRRASGSYEQYF. CDR3 nucleotide sequence: TGTGCCAGCAGGAGGGCTAGCGGCTCCTACGAGCAGTACTTC. The rearrangement joins TRBV7-2 to TRBJ2-7; TRBD2 matches 7 bases. The junction had 5 bases not matched to a gene; V was cut back by 6 bases and J by 0 bases. There are 14 residues in the CDR3. Germline-derived CDR1 and CDR2 are SGHTA and FQGNSA. The full variable domain, with the rest looked up from reference TRBV7-2 and TRBJ2-7, is GAGVSQSPSNKVTEKGKDVELRCDPISGHTALYWYRQSLGQGLEFLIYFQGNSAPDKSGLPSDRFSAERTGGSVSTLTIQRTQQEDSAVYLCASRRASGSYEQYFGPGTRLTVT.

This chain links TRBV2 with TRBJ2-4; the D gene is possibly TRBD2 (5 bases). The DNA matches TRBJ2-5 better at its end, which makes the J call doubtful. The CDR3 runs to 12 residues. Germline CDR1 is SNHLY and CDR2 is FYNNEI. CDR3 nucleotides: TGTGCCAGCTATTACGCGGGTGAGACCCAGTACTTC. Protein: CASYYAGETQYF.

This chain links TRBV20-1 with TRBJ2-1; 8 bases are a match to TRBD2. The trim removed 6 bases at V and 0 bases at J, leaving 7 bases unmatched. The length of the CDR3 is 15 residues. The germline V gene encodes CDR1 DFQATT and CDR2 SNEGSKA (reference sequence). CDR3 bases: TGCAGTGCCCCCCGGGGGGGAGGCTCCTACAATGAGCAGTTCTTC. It codes for CSAPRGGGSYNEQFF.

This clonotype occurred many times. CDR3 sequence reads: CSVEGRAQETQYF. For the CDR3, the DNA is TGCAGCGTTGAAGGCCGTGCTCAAGAGACCCAGTACTTC. The genes are TRBV29-1 and TRBJ2-5; D not certain. V was shortened by 1 base and J by 2 bases, with 8 bases between the two germline ends. CDR3 length equals 13 residues. Germline loops: CDR1 SQVTM, CDR2 ANQGSEA.

This chain uses TRBV30 with TRBJ2-5; the D gene is possibly TRBD2 (7 bases). Germline assignment: CDR1 GTSNPN and CDR2 SVGIG (reference sequence). CDR3 length: 11 amino acids. V lost 1 base and J 11 bases, leaving 11 bases between the germline ends. The DNA of the CDR3 is TGTGCCTGGAGTGGGGAGGGGGAGCAGTACTTC. Amino acids: CAWSGEGEQYF.

This clonotype was seen once. The chain couples TRBV7-3 to TRBJ2-3, with unresolved D. Germline V CDR1 and CDR2: SGHTA, FQGTGA. V was shortened by 5 bases and J by 1 base, with 13 bases between the two germline ends. CDR3 length: 15 residues. In DNA form, the CDR3 reads TGTGCCAGCAGCCTTGCCCCGGGCCGCACAGATACGCAGTATTTT. Its protein is CASSLAPGRTDTQYF.

V is TRBV27 and J is TRBJ1-4; D remains ambiguous. The germline V gene encodes CDR1 MNHEY and CDR2 SMNVEV (reference sequence). Between the trimmed V and J ends, which lost 2 bases and 1 base, there was a span of 8 bases. The CDR3 is made up of 15 amino acids. For the CDR3, the DNA is TGTGCCAGCAGTTTAAGTTGGGGAACTAATGAAAAACTGTTTTTT. Encoded protein: CASSLSWGTNEKLFF. The variable domain in full, completed from reference TRBV27 and TRBJ1-4, reads EAQVTQNPRYLITVTGKKLTVTCSQNMNHEYMSWYRQDPGLGLRQIYYSMNVEVTDKGDVPEGYKVSRKEKRNFPLILESPSPNQTSLYFCASSLSWGTNEKLFFGSGTQLSVL.

This clonotype has more than one count but fewer than ten. J is TRBJ2-3 and V is TRBV18; 8 bases align to TRBD2. This CDR3 comprises 15 residues. The V gene's germline CDR1 is KGHSH and CDR2 LQKENI. The ends lost 3 bases at V and 4 bases at J; junction bases unmatched: 6. In nucleotides, the CDR3 is TGTGCCAGCTCACCCTCCTTAGCGGGGTCAGATACGCAGTATTTT. Its protein product is CASSPSLAGSDTQYF.

The gene calls are TRBV6-1 and TRBJ2-1; TRBD2 matches 7 bases. Trimming at V came to 5 bases and at J to 0 bases, leaving 16 bases not matched to a gene. CDR1 is MNHNS and CDR2 is SASEGT in the germline V gene. This CDR3 contains 19 residues. The CDR3 region has the DNA TGTGCCAGCAGTAGCCAGGGACTAACGGACCCGAGCTCCTACAATGAGCAGTTCTTC. This sequence encodes CASSSQGLTDPSSYNEQFF.

Regarding this clonotype: A much larger clonotype is one base distant, so this may be a read error. V and J are TRBV10-2 and TRBJ1-5; D is undetermined. Between the trimmed V and J ends, which lost 2 bases and 0 bases, there was a span of 5 bases. Germline V lookup: CDR1 WSHSY, CDR2 SAAADI. The CDR3 runs to 14 residues. The CDR3 region is CASSEAGSNQPQHF. CDR3 coding DNA: TGCGCCAGCAGTGAGGCCGGTAGCAATCAGCCCCAGCATTTT.

In this sample, this clonotype turned up a few times. The rearrangement links TRBV27 to TRBJ2-7, with D possibly TRBD1 on 5 matching bases. Germline V gene lookup returns CDR1 MNHEY and CDR2 SMNVEV (reference sequence). CDR3 length equals 15 residues. Trimming left V 3 bases short and J 6 bases short, with 18 bases between. The CDR3 spells CASSFSPRRASEQYF. CDR3 nucleotide sequence: TGTGCCAGCAGTTTCTCCCCCCGCAGGGCGAGCGAGCAGTACTTC.

The V call is TRBV20-1, the J call TRBJ2-1; 7 bases align to TRBD2. V gave up 7 bases and J gave up 6 bases; unmatched junction bases: 6. CDR1 and CDR2 (germline): DFQATT, SNEGSKA (reference sequence). The CDR3 consists of 12 residues. The CDR3 is CSGAGVINEQFF. The DNA of the CDR3 is TGCAGTGGGGCGGGAGTTATCAATGAGCAGTTCTTC.

This clonotype occurred once. The chain recombines TRBV18 with TRBJ2-3, with 10 bases that match TRBD2. The CDR3 is 18 amino acids. The germline V gene has CDR1 KGHSH and CDR2 LQKENI. With 3 bases clipped from V and 4 bases from J, the junction kept 13 bases outside the gene matches. CDR3 sequence (DNA): TGTGCCAGCTCACCTCGGCGGGCTAGCGGGAGCGTGGCAGATACGCAGTATTTT. The encoded protein is CASSPRRASGSVADTQYF.

The rearrangement uses TRBV7-2 and TRBJ2-7; TRBD2 matches 9 bases. With V trimmed by 0 bases and J by 0 bases, 18 bases remained unmatched. The CDR3 covers 21 residues. The germline V gene encodes CDR1 SGHTA and CDR2 FQGNSA. The CDR3 sequence is CASSLAHLDERLAGSSYEQYF. DNA for the CDR3: TGTGCCAGCAGCTTAGCGCATCTGGACGAGCGGCTAGCGGGGAGCTCCTACGAGCAGTACTTC.

This sequence joins TRBV7-2 and TRBJ2-1; 9 bases line up with TRBD2. From germline, CDR1 is SGHTA and CDR2 FQGNSA. The CDR3 has 16 amino acids. Trimming at V came to 6 bases and at J to 9 bases, leaving 15 bases not matched to a gene. This CDR3 reads CASRGGGGGGFAEQFF. DNA of the CDR3: TGTGCCAGCAGGGGCGGCGGGGGGGGAGGGTTTGCTGAGCAGTTCTTC. The variable domain in full, with the rest retrieved from reference TRBV7-2 and TRBJ2-1, is GAGVSQSPSNKVTEKGKDVELRCDPISGHTALYWYRQSLGQGLEFLIYFQGNSAPDKSGLPSDRFSAERTGGSVSTLTIQRTQQEDSAVYLCASRGGGGGGFAEQFFGPGTRLTVL.

The rearrangement links TRBV18 to TRBJ2-1, with 7 bases fitting TRBD2. This CDR3 contains 14 residues. The germline V gene encodes CDR1 KGHSH and CDR2 LQKENI. V shed 6 bases and J 2 bases; nucleotides not matched to a gene: 4. The CDR3 sequence is CASSNAGAYNEQFF. In nucleotides, the CDR3 is TGTGCCAGCTCGAACGCGGGAGCCTACAATGAGCAGTTCTTC.

The chain couples TRBV6-1 to TRBJ2-3, with D possibly called TRBD1 or TRBD2 (5 bases each). The ends were cut back, 9 bases at V and 4 bases at J, with 20 bases in the middle. Germline CDR1 reads MNHNS; CDR2 reads SASEGT. The CDR3 runs 15 residues. The CDR3 DNA is TGTGCCAGTAGCAAGGGGCCTAGCCGAGCAGATACGCAGTATTTT. Amino acids: CASSKGPSRADTQYF.

Regarding this clonotype: A much larger clone is a single base away; this may be a read error. The chain joins TRBV20-1 to TRBJ2-3, with D possibly matching TRBD1 (6 bases). Looked up from germline, CDR1 is DFQATT and CDR2 is SNEGSKA (reference sequence). There are 15 residues in the CDR3. The V end was cut by 5 bases, the J end by 2 bases, with 17 bases between. CDR3 sequence (DNA): TGCAGTGCTCCTGGGACAAGGGGTTACACAGATACGCAGTATTTT. This codes for CSAPGTRGYTDTQYF.

V is TRBV20-1 and J is TRBJ2-5; 11 nucleotides line up with TRBD2. The better agreement between TRBJ2-7 and the DNA end casts doubt on the J call. There are 14 residues in the CDR3. CDR1 and CDR2 (germline): DFQATT, SNEGSKA (reference sequence). CDR3 sequence: CSARGLAAFYEQYF. Written as DNA, the CDR3 is TGCAGTGCTAGGGGACTAGCGGCATTCTACGAGCAGTACTTC.

This clonotype has only a few counts. This chain connects TRBV28 to TRBJ1-4; perhaps TRBD1 as D (6 bases). The CDR3 length is 16 residues. Germline V gives CDR1 MDHEN, CDR2 SYDVKM. The ends were cut back, 5 bases at V and 6 bases at J, with 19 bases in the middle. The CDR3 loop reads CASSHPYRESDEKLFF. The CDR3 DNA reads TGTGCCAGCAGTCACCCATACAGGGAGTCGGATGAAAAACTGTTTTTT.

V gene TRBV5-1 combines with J gene TRBJ2-5; 9 bases are a match to TRBD2. The J call may be faulty, since TRBJ2-7 better matches the DNA end. Looked up from germline, CDR1 is SGHRS and CDR2 is YFSETQ. CDR3 length: 15 residues. CDR3 amino acids: CASREPGLAWHEQYF. CDR3 nucleotides: TGCGCCAGCAGGGAACCGGGACTAGCTTGGCACGAGCAGTACTTC.